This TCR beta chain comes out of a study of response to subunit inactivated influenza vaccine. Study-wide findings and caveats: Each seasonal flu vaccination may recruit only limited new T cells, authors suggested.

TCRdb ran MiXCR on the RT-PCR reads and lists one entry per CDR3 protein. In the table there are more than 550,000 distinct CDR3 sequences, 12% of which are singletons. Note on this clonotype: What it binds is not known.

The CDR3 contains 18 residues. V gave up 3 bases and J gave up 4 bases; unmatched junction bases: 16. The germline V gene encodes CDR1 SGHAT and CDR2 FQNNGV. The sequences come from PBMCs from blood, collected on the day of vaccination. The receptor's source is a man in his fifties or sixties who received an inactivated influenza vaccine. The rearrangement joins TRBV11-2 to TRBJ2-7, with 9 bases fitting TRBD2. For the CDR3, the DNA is TGTGCCAGCAGCTTTCGCTTTAGCGGGAGAGAATTTGGTTACGAGCAGTACTTC. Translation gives CASSFRFSGREFGYEQYF.